The T cell receptor (beta chain) under discussion was sequenced for a study of cytomegalovirus exposure and HLA in healthy donors. The wider study: Later analysis reported that the approximately 120 validation repertoires shared the platform of the roughly 700 first-cohort repertoires.

Generated by immunoSEQ multiplex PCR, the TCRdb table keeps only in-frame clones and is missing some. This table has approximately 200,000 clones, approximately 80% appearing once. The CDR3 runs to 15 residues. Looked up from germline, CDR1 is KGHSH and CDR2 is LQKENI. J was trimmed by 0 bases and V by 3 bases; bases with no gene match: 4. Details on this clone: Antigen specificity is unknown.

General observations from the study: Associated with cytomegalovirus, according to the listing, were some 150 TCR beta chains. It was found in a later analysis that first-cohort TCR clusters tended to co-occur in the approximately 130 validation repertoires. Most TCRs appeared rarely, but some public TCRs recurred in many donors.

The genes are TRBV18 and TRBJ2-7; 8 bases are shared with TRBD2. This receptor was identified in a woman in her twenties or thirties in good health and CMV-seropositive. Sequencing used PBMCs. The chain's CDR3 is CASSPGGALSYEQYF. DNA for the CDR3: TGTGCCAGCTCACCCGGGGGGGCCCTCTCCTACGAGCAGTACTTC. Based on the CDR3 plus reference TRBV18 and TRBJ2-7, the full variable domain is NAGVMQNPRHLVRRRGQEARLRCSPMKGHSHVYWYRQLPEEGLKFMVYLQKENIIDESGMPKERFSAEFPKEGPSILRIQQVVRGDSAAYFCASSPGGALSYEQYFGPGTRLTVT.